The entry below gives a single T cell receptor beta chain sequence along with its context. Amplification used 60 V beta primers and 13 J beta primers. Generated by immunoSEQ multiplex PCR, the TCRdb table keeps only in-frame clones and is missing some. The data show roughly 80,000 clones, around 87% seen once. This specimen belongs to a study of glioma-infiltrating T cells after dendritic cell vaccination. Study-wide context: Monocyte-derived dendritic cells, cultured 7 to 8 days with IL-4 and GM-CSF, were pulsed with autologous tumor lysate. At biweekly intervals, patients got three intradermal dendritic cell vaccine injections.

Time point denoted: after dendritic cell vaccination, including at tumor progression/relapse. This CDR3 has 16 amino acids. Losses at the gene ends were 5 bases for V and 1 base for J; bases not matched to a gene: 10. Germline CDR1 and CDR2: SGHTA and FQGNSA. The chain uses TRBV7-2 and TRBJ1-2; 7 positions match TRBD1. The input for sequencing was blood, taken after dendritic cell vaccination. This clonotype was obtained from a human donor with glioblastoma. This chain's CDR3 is CASSAGGTANNYGYTF. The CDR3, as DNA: TGTGCCAGCAGCGCCGGCGGGACAGCTAATAACTATGGCTACACCTTC.